The TCR beta chain described here comes from a study of siplizumab effects on memory and regulatory T cells. The CDR3 loop spans 14 amino acids. The germline gives CDR1 MNHEY, CDR2 SVGAGI. Between the trimmed V and J ends, which lost 0 bases and 7 bases, there was a span of 12 bases. Assayed TCR templates numbered roughly 10^5 for each sample. Generated by immunoSEQ multiplex PCR, the TCRdb table keeps only in-frame clones and is missing some. Seen here are about 94,000 clones, 94% observed once, and the top ten hold around 0.3%. This sequence was found in a human donor in good health. Specimen: non-Treg CD4+ T cells sorted from blood. J is TRBJ1-2 and V is TRBV6-5, with TRBD1 as a possible D gene (6 bases). CDR3 in amino acids: CASSYSNSGVGYTF. DNA for the CDR3: TGTGCCAGCAGTTACTCGAATTCAGGGGTTGGCTACACCTTC.